Following are 10 T cell receptor beta chains from one sample sequenced in a study of cytomegalovirus exposure and HLA in healthy donors. It was with 60 Vbeta and 13 Jbeta primers that the PCR ran. Here immunoSEQ multiplex PCR was the method, and the copy in TCRdb shows in-frame clones only, minus some. The table includes some 200,000 clones, approximately 78% detected once. The sequenced sample consisted of PBMCs. These receptors came from a woman between 50 and 59 years old in good health and CMV-seropositive.

In DNA, the CDR3 is TGTGCCAGTAGTTTCGGGACAGGGGAGAAGCAGTACTTC. It is translated as CASSFGTGEKQYF. J is TRBJ2-7 and V is TRBV19; 10 positions match TRBD1. The germline gives CDR1 LNHDA, CDR2 SQIVND (reference sequence). The CDR3 has 13 residues. V was clipped by 5 bases and J by 8 bases; unmatched bases: 6.

The chain combines TRBV19 with TRBJ1-2; D may be TRBD1 (5 bases). The V end lost 3 bases, the J end lost 4 bases, and 15 bases lay between the germline ends. This CDR3 has 15 residues. Germline assignment: CDR1 LNHDA and CDR2 SQIVND (reference sequence). CDR3 protein: CASSMYQQGIYGYTF. CDR3 nucleotides: TGTGCCAGTAGTATGTATCAGCAGGGCATCTATGGCTACACCTTC.

V usage is TRBV10-3 and J usage is TRBJ2-5; 8 nucleotides match TRBD2. CDR1 and CDR2 (germline): ENHRY, SYGVKD. V shed 6 bases, J shed 5 bases, and the junction held 8 bases outside the gene matches. The CDR3 sequence is 14 residues long. DNA for the CDR3: TGTGCCATCAGCCGCGGGGGGCCCGGGGAGACCCAGTACTTC. Translation: CAISRGGPGETQYF.

The chain couples TRBV9 to TRBJ2-5, with 7 bases lining up with TRBD2. Germline CDR1 reads SGDLS; CDR2 reads YYNGEE. Losses at the gene ends were 4 bases for V and 2 bases for J; bases not matched to a gene: 14. The CDR3 runs 17 residues. The CDR3 DNA is TGTGCCAGCAGCTCCATGGGGGGGGACTGGGTTCAAGAGACCCAGTACTTC. Its protein product is CASSSMGGDWVQETQYF.

The chain is built from TRBV28 and TRBJ2-2, with 13 bases that match TRBD2. Per germline, CDR1 MDHEN and CDR2 SYDVKM. V dropped 5 bases and J dropped 7; count of bases not matched to a gene: 4. This CDR3 has 15 amino acids. CDR3 sequence: CASSGGLAGHGELFF. CDR3 sequence (DNA): TGTGCCAGCAGTGGGGGACTAGCGGGACACGGGGAGCTGTTTTTT.

This clone was seen only once. This chain uses TRBV4-2 with TRBJ2-7; 8 bases line up with TRBD1. After removal of 0 bases from V and 2 bases from J, the junction contained 3 bases not matched to a gene. In germline, CDR1 is LGHNA, CDR2 YNFKEQ. The CDR3 consists of 15 residues. The CDR3 region has the DNA TGTGCCAGCAGCCAAGATATGACAGGGGCCTACGAGCAGTACTTC. Translating it yields CASSQDMTGAYEQYF.

This clone has a single count. The chain uses TRBV18 and TRBJ2-5; 7 nucleotides agree with TRBD2. Trimming removed 3 bases from V and 3 bases from J; junction bases left unmatched: 1. The CDR3 has 13 amino acids. The germline V gene has CDR1 KGHSH and CDR2 LQKENI. The CDR3 spells CASSPGTKETQYF. Here the CDR3 DNA reads TGTGCCAGCTCACCCGGGACTAAAGAGACCCAGTACTTC.

The V gene is TRBV29-1, the J gene TRBJ2-7, with D perhaps TRBD2 (5 bases). CDR1 and CDR2 (germline): SQVTM, ANQGSEA. The CDR3 loop spans 12 amino acids. The ends were cut back, 4 bases at V and 1 base at J, with 8 bases in the middle. This chain's CDR3 is CSVGDYSYEQYF. CDR3 bases: TGCAGCGTTGGCGACTATTCCTACGAGCAGTACTTC.

This clone appeared a single time. V and J are TRBV19 and TRBJ1-5; 7 bases agree with TRBD1. This CDR3 has 13 amino acids. With 6 bases clipped from V and 9 bases from J, the junction kept 8 bases outside the gene matches. Germline assignment: CDR1 LNHDA and CDR2 SQIVND (reference sequence). The CDR3 bases are TGTGCCAGTAGCGGGACAGACATTCGGCCCCAGCATTTT. Amino acid sequence: CASSGTDIRPQHF.

This clone showed up just a few times. This sequence joins TRBV9 and TRBJ2-1; 9 nucleotides match TRBD2. There are 16 residues in the CDR3. Germline values: CDR1 SGDLS, CDR2 YYNGEE. V was clipped by 3 bases and J by 4 bases; unmatched bases: 8. The CDR3 loop reads CASSGRERGVYNEQFF. CDR3 bases: TGTGCCAGCAGCGGCCGGGAGCGGGGGGTTTACAATGAGCAGTTCTTC.